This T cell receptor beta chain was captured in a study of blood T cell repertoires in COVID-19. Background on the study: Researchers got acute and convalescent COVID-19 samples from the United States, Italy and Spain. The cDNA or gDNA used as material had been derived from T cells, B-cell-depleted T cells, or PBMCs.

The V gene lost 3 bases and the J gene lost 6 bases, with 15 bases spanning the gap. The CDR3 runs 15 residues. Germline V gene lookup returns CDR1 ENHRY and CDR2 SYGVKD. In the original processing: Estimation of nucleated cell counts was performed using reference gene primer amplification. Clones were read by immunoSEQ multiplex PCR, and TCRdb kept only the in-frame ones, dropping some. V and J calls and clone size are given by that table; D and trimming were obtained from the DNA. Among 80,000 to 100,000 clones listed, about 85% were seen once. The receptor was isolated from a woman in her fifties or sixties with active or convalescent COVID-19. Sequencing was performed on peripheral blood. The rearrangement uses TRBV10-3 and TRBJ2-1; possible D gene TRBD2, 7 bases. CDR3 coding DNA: TGTGCCATCAGTGATGGGGGGGGCGGCCCCAATGAGCAGTTCTTC. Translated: CAISDGGGGPNEQFF.